The clone carrying this T cell receptor (beta chain) was seen at least ten times. What it binds is not known. Moderate-to-severe activity, CAS at least 3, NOSPECS at least 4 and duration under 3 months characterized donors with ophthalmopathy. The sample comes from a study of Graves' ophthalmopathy and Graves' hyperthyroidism. Looking at the study overall: The collection of peripheral blood took place at initial diagnosis, before any treatment. Regarding the study as a whole: In blood appeared most of the expanded thyroid clonotypes whose frequency exceeded 0.001. Ophthalmopathy could be told apart from stable hyperthyroidism by a 13-signature model (about 88% sensitivity, around 84% specificity).

This CDR3 comprises 15 residues. Germline CDR1 ENHRY, CDR2 SYGVKD. The germline V and J ends were trimmed by 4 bases and 0 bases, with 10 bases remaining between them. Amplifying from RNA transcripts, the study obtained TCR beta CDR3 regions. Second-round multiplex PCR followed a first-round RT-PCR using HTBI primers. One entry per CDR3 protein, called by TCRdb with MiXCR from the multiplex PCR reads. Of approximately 700,000 distinct CDR3 sequences in the sample, roughly 40% were seen once. The rearrangement uses TRBV10-3 and TRBJ1-5; D might be TRBD1 (5 bases). The sequence was collected from an adult man with Graves' ophthalmopathy. Sequenced sample: peripheral blood. The DNA for the CDR3 is TGTGCCATCAGTGTGGGGCCTAATAGCAATCAGCCCCAGCATTTT. Its translation is CAISVGPNSNQPQHF.